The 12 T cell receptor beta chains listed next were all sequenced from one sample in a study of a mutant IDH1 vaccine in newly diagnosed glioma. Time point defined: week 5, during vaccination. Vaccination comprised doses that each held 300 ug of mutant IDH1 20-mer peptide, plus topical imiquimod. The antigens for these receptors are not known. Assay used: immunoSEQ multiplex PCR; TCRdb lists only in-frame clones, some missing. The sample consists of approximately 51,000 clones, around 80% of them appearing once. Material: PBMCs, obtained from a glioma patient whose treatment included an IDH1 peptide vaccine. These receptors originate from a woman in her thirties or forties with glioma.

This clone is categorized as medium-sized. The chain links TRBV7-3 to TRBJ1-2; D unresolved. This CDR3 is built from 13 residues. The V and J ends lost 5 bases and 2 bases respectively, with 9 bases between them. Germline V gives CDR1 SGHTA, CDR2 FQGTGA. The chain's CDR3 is CASSPDPNYGYTF. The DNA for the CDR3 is TGTGCCAGCAGCCCGGACCCCAACTATGGCTACACCTTC.

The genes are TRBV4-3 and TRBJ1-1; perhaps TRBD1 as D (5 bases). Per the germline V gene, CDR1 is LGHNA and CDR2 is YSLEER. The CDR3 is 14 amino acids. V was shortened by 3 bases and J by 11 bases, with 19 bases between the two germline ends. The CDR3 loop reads CASSHEGTTLGAFF. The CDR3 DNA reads TGCGCCAGCAGCCATGAAGGGACGACCCTCGGCGCTTTCTTT.

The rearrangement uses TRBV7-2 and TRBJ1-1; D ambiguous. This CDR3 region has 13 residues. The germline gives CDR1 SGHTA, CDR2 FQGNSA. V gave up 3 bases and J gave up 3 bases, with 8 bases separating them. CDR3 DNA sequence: TGTGCCAGCAGCTTCGTTAGGGACACTGAAGCTTTCTTT. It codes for CASSFVRDTEAFF.

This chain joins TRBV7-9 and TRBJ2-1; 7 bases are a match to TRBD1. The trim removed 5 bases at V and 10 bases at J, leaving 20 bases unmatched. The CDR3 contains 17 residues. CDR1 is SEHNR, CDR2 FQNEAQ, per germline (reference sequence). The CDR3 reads CASSPSTFGLWTGEQFF. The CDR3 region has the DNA TGTGCCAGCAGCCCTAGCACGTTTGGTCTGTGGACAGGAGAGCAGTTCTTC.

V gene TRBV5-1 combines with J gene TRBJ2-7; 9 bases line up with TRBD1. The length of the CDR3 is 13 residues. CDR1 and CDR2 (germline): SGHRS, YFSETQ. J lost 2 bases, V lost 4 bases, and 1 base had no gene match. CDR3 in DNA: TGCGCCAGCAGCCGGACAGGGGCCTACGAGCAGTACTTC. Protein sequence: CASSRTGAYEQYF.

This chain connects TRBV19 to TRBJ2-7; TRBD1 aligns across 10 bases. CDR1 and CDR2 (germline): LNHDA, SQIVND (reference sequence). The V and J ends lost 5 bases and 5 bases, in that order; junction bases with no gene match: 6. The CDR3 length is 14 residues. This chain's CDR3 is CASSPLGTGDEQYF. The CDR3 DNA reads TGTGCCAGTAGTCCTCTGGGGACAGGGGACGAGCAGTACTTC. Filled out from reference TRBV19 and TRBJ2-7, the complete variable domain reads DGGITQSPKYLFRKEGQNVTLSCEQNLNHDAMYWYRQDPGQGLRLIYYSQIVNDFQKGDIAEGYSVSREKKESFPLTVTSAQKNPTAFYLCASSPLGTGDEQYFGPGTRLTVT.

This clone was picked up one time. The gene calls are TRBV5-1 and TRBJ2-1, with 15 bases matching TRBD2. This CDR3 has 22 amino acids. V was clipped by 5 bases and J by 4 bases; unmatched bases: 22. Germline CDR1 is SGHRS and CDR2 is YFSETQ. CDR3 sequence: CASSLLRALGLAGGSLYNEQFF. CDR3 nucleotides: TGCGCCAGCAGTCTACTTAGGGCTTTGGGACTAGCGGGGGGATCCCTATACAATGAGCAGTTCTTC.

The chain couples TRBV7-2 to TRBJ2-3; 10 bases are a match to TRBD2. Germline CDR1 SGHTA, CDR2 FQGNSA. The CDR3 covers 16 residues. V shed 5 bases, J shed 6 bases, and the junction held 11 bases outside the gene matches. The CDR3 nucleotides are TGTGCCAGCAGCCTTAGCGGGGGGATGGGGGTGGATACGCAGTATTTT. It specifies CASSLSGGMGVDTQYF.

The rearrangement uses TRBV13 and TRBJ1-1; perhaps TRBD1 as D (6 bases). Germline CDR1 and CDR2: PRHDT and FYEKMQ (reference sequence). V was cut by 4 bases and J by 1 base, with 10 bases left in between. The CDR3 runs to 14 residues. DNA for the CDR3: TGTGCCAGCAGCTGGGGGCGGGGGAACACTGAAGCTTTCTTT. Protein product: CASSWGRGNTEAFF.

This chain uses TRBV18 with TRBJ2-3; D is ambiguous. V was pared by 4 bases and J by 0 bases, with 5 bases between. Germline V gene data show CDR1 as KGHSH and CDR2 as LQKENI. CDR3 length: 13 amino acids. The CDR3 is CASSLASTDTQYF. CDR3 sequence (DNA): TGTGCCAGCTCACTTGCTAGCACAGATACGCAGTATTTT.

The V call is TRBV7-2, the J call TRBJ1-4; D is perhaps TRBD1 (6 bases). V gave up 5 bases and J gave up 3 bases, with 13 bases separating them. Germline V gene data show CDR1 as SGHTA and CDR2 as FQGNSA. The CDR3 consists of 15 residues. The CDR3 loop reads CASSTQTGPNEKLFF. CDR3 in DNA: TGTGCCAGCAGCACCCAGACAGGACCTAATGAAAAACTGTTTTTT.

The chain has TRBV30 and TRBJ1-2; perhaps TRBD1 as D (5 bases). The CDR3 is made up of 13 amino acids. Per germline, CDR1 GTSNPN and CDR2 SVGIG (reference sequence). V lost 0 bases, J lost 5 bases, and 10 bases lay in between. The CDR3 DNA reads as TGTGCCTGGAGTGTAGAACGGGGGTATGGCTACACCTTC. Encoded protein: CAWSVERGYGYTF. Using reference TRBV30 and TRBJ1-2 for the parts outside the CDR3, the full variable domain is SQTIHQWPATLVQPVGSPLSLECTVEGTSNPNLYWYRQAAGRGLQLLFYSVGIGQISSEVPQNLSASRPQDRQFILSSKKLLLSDSGFYLCAWSVERGYGYTFGSGTRLTVV.